This is a list of T cell receptor beta chains from one sample in a study of blood T cell repertoires in COVID-19. Produced via immunoSEQ multiplex PCR; TCRdb's table is partial and in-frame only. The data show some 160,000 clones, approximately 83% seen once. The specimen was peripheral blood. The receptors were gathered from a man aged 65 to 79 who had recovered from COVID-19. CDR3s include the opening cysteine and the closing phenylalanine or tryptophan. D genes are given only for firm matches. Part of the rows lack a size; the others show once, few, many or a class for expanded clones.

j_gene: TRBJ2-7; d_gene: TRBD2; abundance: few; v_gene: TRBV4-1; CDR3aa: CASSQDRASGRNEQYF; CDR3nt: TGCGCCAGCAGCCAAGATAGGGCTAGCGGGAGGAACGAGCAGTACTTC
j_gene: TRBJ2-7; d_gene: TRBD2; abundance: -; v_gene: TRBV5-1; CDR3aa: CASSLDEGRAYEQYF; CDR3nt: TGCGCCAGCAGCTTGGATGAGGGGAGGGCCTACGAGCAGTACTTC
j_gene: TRBJ2-5; d_gene: -; abundance: -; v_gene: TRBV9; CDR3aa: CASSESQETQYF; CDR3nt: TGTGCCAGCAGTGAGAGCCAAGAGACCCAGTACTTC
j_gene: TRBJ2-1; d_gene: -; abundance: -; v_gene: TRBV6-5; CDR3aa: CASTPGGSYNEQFF; CDR3nt: TGTGCCAGCACCCCTGGCGGGTCCTACAATGAGCAGTTCTTC
j_gene: TRBJ1-4; d_gene: -; abundance: -; v_gene: TRBV5-1; CDR3aa: CASSLGRGEKLFF; CDR3nt: TGCGCCAGCAGCTTGGGACGGGGAGAAAAACTGTTTTTT
j_gene: TRBJ2-7; d_gene: -; abundance: -; v_gene: TRBV5-1; CDR3aa: CASSLDRGRRYEQYF; CDR3nt: TGCGCCAGCAGCTTGGATCGGGGGAGACGTTACGAGCAGTACTTC
j_gene: TRBJ2-7; d_gene: TRBD2; abundance: -; v_gene: TRBV7-9; CDR3aa: CASSLGGSGIYEQYF; CDR3nt: TGTGCCAGCAGCTTAGGGGGTAGCGGGATTTACGAGCAGTACTTC
j_gene: TRBJ2-1; d_gene: TRBD2; abundance: many; v_gene: TRBV5-6; CDR3aa: CASSFRSGRWFYNEQFF; CDR3nt: TGTGCCAGCAGCTTTCGGAGCGGGAGATGGTTCTACAATGAGCAGTTCTTC
j_gene: TRBJ2-5; d_gene: -; abundance: -; v_gene: TRBV29-1; CDR3aa: CSARQLQETQYF; CDR3nt: TGCAGCGCCAGACAGTTACAAGAGACCCAGTACTTC
j_gene: TRBJ2-1; d_gene: TRBD2; abundance: -; v_gene: TRBV27; CDR3aa: CASSLIRTRSSDEQFF; CDR3nt: TGTGCCAGCAGTTTAATACGGACTAGAAGTTCGGATGAGCAGTTCTTC
j_gene: TRBJ2-1; d_gene: TRBD2; abundance: -; v_gene: TRBV6-6; CDR3aa: CASSSTGTNYNEQFF; CDR3nt: TGTGCCAGCAGTTCCACCGGGACTAACTACAATGAGCAGTTCTTC
j_gene: TRBJ2-2; d_gene: -; abundance: -; v_gene: TRBV7-3; CDR3aa: CASSLTAGNTGELFF; CDR3nt: TGTGCCAGCAGCTTAACAGCGGGGAACACCGGGGAGCTGTTTTTT
j_gene: TRBJ2-5; d_gene: -; abundance: -; v_gene: TRBV7-2; CDR3aa: CASSLDVSRRAGETQYF; CDR3nt: TGTGCCAGCAGCTTAGACGTGTCGAGGAGGGCCGGGGAGACCCAGTACTTC
j_gene: TRBJ2-2; d_gene: -; abundance: -; v_gene: TRBV28; CDR3aa: CASSLSKNTGELFF; CDR3nt: TGTGCCAGCAGTTTGTCAAAGAACACCGGGGAGCTGTTTTTT
j_gene: TRBJ1-4; d_gene: -; abundance: -; v_gene: TRBV19; CDR3aa: CASSTSLLENGEKLFF; CDR3nt: TGTGCCAGTAGTACCTCACTACTCGAAAACGGTGAAAAACTGTTTTTT
j_gene: TRBJ2-5; d_gene: -; abundance: -; v_gene: TRBV7-9; CDR3aa: CASSLGERRETQYF; CDR3nt: TGTGCCAGCAGCTTAGGAGAGCGCAGAGAGACCCAGTACTTC
j_gene: TRBJ2-1; d_gene: -; abundance: -; v_gene: TRBV10-3; CDR3aa: CATGGVGYNEQFF; CDR3nt: TGTGCCACCGGAGGGGTAGGCTACAATGAGCAGTTCTTC
j_gene: TRBJ2-7; d_gene: TRBD2; abundance: -; v_gene: TRBV5-6; CDR3aa: CASSLGSGRYEQYF; CDR3nt: TGTGCCAGCAGCTTGGGTAGCGGGAGATACGAGCAGTACTTC
j_gene: TRBJ2-7; d_gene: TRBD1; abundance: -; v_gene: TRBV9; CDR3aa: CASSVGTGSGNEQYF; CDR3nt: TGTGCCAGCAGCGTAGGGACAGGGTCGGGAAATGAGCAGTACTTC
j_gene: TRBJ2-5; d_gene: TRBD2; abundance: -; v_gene: TRBV6-2/TRBV6-3; CDR3aa: CASSYSVAGVRETQYF; CDR3nt: TGTGCCAGCAGTTACTCGGTGGCGGGAGTAAGGGAGACCCAGTACTTC
j_gene: TRBJ1-6; d_gene: TRBD1; abundance: -; v_gene: TRBV7-2; CDR3aa: CASSQAPGQGGSPLHF; CDR3nt: TGTGCCAGCAGCCAGGCCCCGGGACAGGGGGGTTCACCCCTCCACTTT
j_gene: TRBJ1-1; d_gene: TRBD1; abundance: -; v_gene: TRBV28; CDR3aa: CASSLTGRDTEAFF; CDR3nt: TGTGCCAGCAGCCTGACAGGGCGTGACACTGAAGCTTTCTTT
j_gene: TRBJ2-7; d_gene: -; abundance: -; v_gene: TRBV21-1; CDR3aa: CASSKASPRDSPSYEQYF; CDR3nt: TGTGCCAGCAGCAAAGCCTCACCGCGAGACAGCCCCTCCTACGAGCAGTACTTC
j_gene: TRBJ2-3; d_gene: TRBD2; abundance: -; v_gene: TRBV6-5; CDR3aa: CASTSGSTDTQYF; CDR3nt: TGTGCCAGCACGAGCGGGAGTACAGATACGCAGTATTTT
j_gene: TRBJ1-2; d_gene: -; abundance: -; v_gene: TRBV6-5; CDR3aa: CASSRQFLDYGYTF; CDR3nt: TGTGCCAGCAGTCGACAGTTCTTGGACTATGGCTACACCTTC
j_gene: TRBJ2-1; d_gene: TRBD2; abundance: -; v_gene: TRBV7-2; CDR3aa: CASSLVAGGPNEQFF; CDR3nt: TGTGCCAGCAGCTTAGTAGCGGGAGGGCCCAATGAGCAGTTCTTC
j_gene: TRBJ2-7; d_gene: TRBD2; abundance: few; v_gene: TRBV12-3/TRBV12-4; CDR3aa: CASVRTSGYEQYF; CDR3nt: TGTGCCAGCGTCCGGACTAGCGGCTACGAGCAGTACTTC
j_gene: TRBJ2-3; d_gene: TRBD1; abundance: -; v_gene: TRBV19; CDR3aa: CASSFTTGIGTDTQYF; CDR3nt: TGTGCCAGTAGTTTCACGACAGGGATCGGCACAGATACGCAGTATTTT
j_gene: TRBJ2-1; d_gene: -; abundance: -; v_gene: TRBV7-9; CDR3aa: CASSLNQGEQFF; CDR3nt: TGTGCCAGCAGCTTAAATCAGGGTGAGCAGTTCTTC
j_gene: TRBJ1-2; d_gene: -; abundance: once; v_gene: TRBV13; CDR3aa: CASSHGDNYGYTF; CDR3nt: TGTGCCAGCAGCCACGGGGATAACTATGGCTACACCTTC
j_gene: TRBJ2-2; d_gene: -; abundance: -; v_gene: TRBV5-1; CDR3aa: CASSLGGGEGLGELFF; CDR3nt: TGCGCCAGCAGCTTGGGTGGTGGTGAGGGCCTCGGGGAGCTGTTTTTT
j_gene: TRBJ2-1; d_gene: -; abundance: few; v_gene: TRBV6-5; CDR3aa: CASTLSPSYNEQFF; CDR3nt: TGTGCCAGCACCCTTAGCCCCTCCTACAATGAGCAGTTCTTC
j_gene: TRBJ1-1; d_gene: -; abundance: few; v_gene: TRBV5-1; CDR3aa: CASSLDGERAFF; CDR3nt: TGCGCCAGCAGCTTGGATGGTGAGCGCGCTTTCTTT
j_gene: TRBJ1-2; d_gene: -; abundance: many; v_gene: TRBV6-1; CDR3aa: CASSVSGMRPAANYGYTF; CDR3nt: TGTGCCAGCAGTGTTTCCGGGATGAGGCCAGCAGCTAACTATGGCTACACCTTC
j_gene: TRBJ2-2; d_gene: -; abundance: -; v_gene: TRBV10-1; CDR3aa: CASGSQNTGELFF; CDR3nt: TGCGCCAGCGGTAGCCAGAACACCGGGGAGCTGTTTTTT
j_gene: TRBJ2-5; d_gene: -; abundance: -; v_gene: TRBV5-1; CDR3aa: CASSLGSETQYF; CDR3nt: TGCGCCAGCAGCTTGGGGAGTGAGACCCAGTACTTC
j_gene: TRBJ1-1; d_gene: -; abundance: few; v_gene: TRBV6-2/TRBV6-3; CDR3aa: CASSSQGYTEAFF; CDR3nt: TGTGCCAGCAGTTCCCAGGGTTATACTGAAGCTTTCTTT
j_gene: TRBJ2-5; d_gene: -; abundance: -; v_gene: TRBV9; CDR3aa: CASSVEGQRQETQYF; CDR3nt: TGTGCCAGCAGCGTGGAGGGACAGAGACAAGAGACCCAGTACTTC
j_gene: TRBJ1-2; d_gene: TRBD1; abundance: -; v_gene: TRBV3-1/TRBV3-2; CDR3aa: CASSQEGGGINYGYTF; CDR3nt: TGTGCCAGCAGCCAAGAAGGGGGCGGAATTAACTATGGCTACACCTTC
j_gene: TRBJ2-7; d_gene: -; abundance: -; v_gene: TRBV9; CDR3aa: CASSVAAEGYEQYF; CDR3nt: TGTGCCAGCAGCGTAGCGGCGGAGGGCTACGAGCAGTACTTC
j_gene: TRBJ1-2; d_gene: -; abundance: -; v_gene: TRBV6-2/TRBV6-3; CDR3aa: CASSSTGDYGYTF; CDR3nt: TGTGCCAGCAGCTCCACAGGTGACTATGGCTACACCTTC
j_gene: TRBJ1-6; d_gene: -; abundance: -; v_gene: TRBV5-1; CDR3aa: CASSLEQGTNSPLHF; CDR3nt: TGCGCCAGCAGCTTGGAACAGGGAACAAATTCACCCCTCCACTTT
j_gene: TRBJ2-3; d_gene: TRBD2; abundance: -; v_gene: TRBV3-1/TRBV3-2; CDR3aa: CASSQVLLAGKPDTQYF; CDR3nt: TGTGCCAGCAGCCAAGTATTACTAGCGGGTAAGCCAGATACGCAGTATTTT
j_gene: TRBJ2-5; d_gene: TRBD1; abundance: -; v_gene: TRBV6-1; CDR3aa: CASSVVNTGGWETQYF; CDR3nt: TGTGCCAGCAGTGTCGTCAATACAGGGGGCTGGGAGACCCAGTACTTC
j_gene: TRBJ1-1; d_gene: -; abundance: -; v_gene: TRBV19; CDR3aa: CASSRDGVNTEAFF; CDR3nt: TGTGCCAGTAGTAGAGACGGAGTGAACACTGAAGCTTTCTTT
j_gene: TRBJ1-1; d_gene: -; abundance: -; v_gene: TRBV3-1/TRBV3-2; CDR3aa: CASSRKGGTEAFF; CDR3nt: TGTGCCAGCAGCCGGAAAGGGGGCACTGAAGCTTTCTTT
j_gene: TRBJ1-2; d_gene: TRBD1; abundance: -; v_gene: TRBV7-2; CDR3aa: CASSSRQGYYGYTF; CDR3nt: TGTGCCAGCAGCTCCCGACAGGGGTACTATGGCTACACCTTC
j_gene: TRBJ2-5; d_gene: -; abundance: -; v_gene: TRBV7-3; CDR3aa: CASSLGGGETQYF; CDR3nt: TGTGCCAGCAGCTTAGGGGGAGGAGAGACCCAGTACTTC
j_gene: TRBJ1-5; d_gene: -; abundance: -; v_gene: TRBV19; CDR3aa: CASTEQANSNQPQHF; CDR3nt: TGTGCCAGTACCGAACAGGCCAATAGCAATCAGCCCCAGCATTTT
j_gene: TRBJ1-6; d_gene: TRBD1; abundance: few; v_gene: TRBV30; CDR3aa: CAWNRGPNSPLHF; CDR3nt: TGTGCCTGGAACAGGGGGCCGAATTCACCCCTCCACTTT
j_gene: TRBJ2-7; d_gene: -; abundance: -; v_gene: TRBV7-2; CDR3aa: CASSSRDYRARRDEQYF; CDR3nt: TGTGCCAGCAGCTCGAGGGACTACAGGGCTCGGCGCGACGAGCAGTACTTC
j_gene: TRBJ2-1; d_gene: TRBD1; abundance: -; v_gene: TRBV10-1; CDR3aa: CASSDRVGTGNYNEQFF; CDR3nt: TGCGCCAGCAGTGACCGTGTTGGGACAGGAAACTACAATGAGCAGTTCTTC
j_gene: TRBJ2-2; d_gene: TRBD2; abundance: -; v_gene: TRBV12-5; CDR3aa: CASGYTSGTTNTGELFF; CDR3nt: TGTGCTAGTGGTTATACTAGCGGGACCACGAACACCGGGGAGCTGTTTTTT
j_gene: TRBJ1-5; d_gene: -; abundance: few; v_gene: TRBV30; CDR3aa: CAWSRGADSNQPQHF; CDR3nt: TGTGCCTGGAGTCGCGGGGCGGATAGCAATCAGCCCCAGCATTTT